This entry is about one T cell receptor beta chain. Clones were sequenced by immunoSEQ multiplex PCR, and TCRdb holds only the in-frame ones, with some missing. Of 200,000 or so clones in the sample, approximately 85% are singletons; the top ten hold approximately 11%. The data originate from a study of blood T cell repertoires in COVID-19. On the study more broadly: In each case, the material was cDNA or gDNA derived from T cells, B-cell-depleted T cells, or PBMCs.

V lost 8 bases, J lost 7 bases, and 17 bases lay in between. Germline V gene data show CDR1 as LNHDA and CDR2 as SQIVND (reference sequence). The CDR3 is 13 amino acids. The sequencing input was peripheral blood. The rearrangement uses TRBV19 and TRBJ1-2; D unresolved. This receptor was identified in a human donor with active or convalescent COVID-19. The donor label of this sample is uncertain. For the CDR3, the DNA is TGTGCCAGTGGTCCGGGGTCAGCGCCTGGCTACACCTTC. It translates to CASGPGSAPGYTF.